This T cell receptor (beta chain) was sequenced in a study of blood T cells in healthy people across ages. Looking at the study overall: The capture of about one barcoded beta molecule per two T cells was achieved by template switching. Findings of the study overall: Strongly correlated with naive T cell percentage was TCR beta diversity. PBMCs went unsorted, and a conclusive naive versus antigen-experienced comparison was therefore prevented.

Sample-barcoded 5' priming and a J-beta primer mix drove a second PCR of about 7 to 11 cycles. TCRdb itself ran the 5' RACE reads through MiXCR, one entry per CDR3 protein. This sample carries roughly 900,000 distinct CDR3 sequences, around 49% of them seen once, and the ten largest clones take 13%. This clonotype appeared a few times. What it binds is unknown. Per germline, CDR1 MNHEY and CDR2 SMNVEV (reference sequence). V lost 4 bases to trimming and J lost 2 bases; unmatched junction nucleotides: 4. The CDR3 extends over 14 amino acids. Sequenced sample: blood. The receptor was isolated from a man aged 25 to 45 in good health. The rearrangement uses TRBV27 and TRBJ2-7; TRBD2 matches 8 bases. In DNA, the CDR3 is TGTGCCAGCAGTTCCCGGACTAGCCCCTACGAGCAGTACTTC. Residues: CASSSRTSPYEQYF.